These 19 T cell receptor beta chains came from one sample sequenced in a study of cytomegalovirus exposure and HLA in healthy donors. PCR amplification relied on 60 Vbeta primers (plus 13 Jbeta primers). The repertoire was sequenced with immunoSEQ multiplex PCR; TCRdb's copy has only in-frame clones and lacks some. Of 99,000 or so clones detected, roughly 85% appear once; the ten largest clones hold 4.5% to 7%. Sequencing was carried out using PBMCs. These receptors all stem from a man between 60 and 75 years old in good health and CMV-seropositive.

This chain joins TRBV2 and TRBJ2-1, with D possibly TRBD1 on 6 matching bases. The germline V gene encodes CDR1 SNHLY and CDR2 FYNNEI. This CDR3 contains 17 residues. V was shortened by 4 bases and J by 2 bases, with 18 bases between the two germline ends. CDR3 sequence: CASSGLDSLLAYNEQFF. CDR3 sequence (DNA): TGTGCCAGCAGTGGACTGGACAGCCTATTAGCCTACAATGAGCAGTTCTTC.

This clone was detected only a few times. V and J are TRBV7-3 and TRBJ2-7; TRBD1 agrees at 7 bases. CDR1 is SGHTA and CDR2 is FQGTGA in the germline V gene. The CDR3 runs to 15 residues. V gave up 3 bases and J gave up 2 bases; unmatched junction bases: 7. DNA for the CDR3: TGTGCCAGCAGCTTGCCGGGACAGACCACCTACGAGCAGTACTTC. Its translation: CASSLPGQTTYEQYF.

The chain is built from TRBV11-1 and TRBJ1-1; 7 bases line up with TRBD1. The germline V gene has CDR1 SGHAT and CDR2 FQDESV (reference sequence). J lost 11 bases, V lost 5 bases, and 11 bases had no gene match. The CDR3 sequence is 13 residues long. CDR3 sequence (DNA): TGTGCCAGCAGCGAATCAATGGGACAGACGGCTTTCTTT. Its protein product is CASSESMGQTAFF.

The chain uses TRBV18 and TRBJ1-1; no clear D. The ends were cut back, 7 bases at V and 5 bases at J, with 14 bases in the middle. The CDR3 extends over 13 amino acids. Germline CDR1 is KGHSH and CDR2 is LQKENI. CDR3 coding DNA: TGTGCCAGCTTACTAGGGCAGGAAACTGAAGCTTTCTTT. This sequence encodes CASLLGQETEAFF.

The J gene is TRBJ1-6, the V gene TRBV10-3; D is ambiguous. CDR1 is ENHRY, CDR2 SYGVKD, per germline. Trimming removed 8 bases from V and 7 bases from J, with 9 bases in between. This CDR3 contains 12 residues. CDR3 in amino acids: CAIGRENSPLHF. CDR3 nucleotide sequence: TGTGCCATCGGGAGGGAGAATTCACCCCTCCACTTT.

The J gene is TRBJ2-7, the V gene TRBV6-6; 10 bases map to TRBD2. The germline V gene encodes CDR1 MNHNY and CDR2 SVGAGI (reference sequence). V was pared by 6 bases and J by 2 bases, with 10 bases of the junction left unmatched. The CDR3 extends over 16 amino acids. The DNA of the CDR3 is TGTGCCAGCAGATCTCAGGGGACTAGCGTCCCCTACGAGCAGTACTTC. Protein: CASRSQGTSVPYEQYF.

J is TRBJ2-1 and V is TRBV5-1; D perhaps matches TRBD2 (6 bases). V lost 2 bases to trimming and J lost 6 bases, with 15 bases between them. There are 15 residues in the CDR3. Looked up from germline, CDR1 is SGHRS and CDR2 is YFSETQ. CDR3 amino acids: CASSLGLSGGNEQFF. The CDR3 coding sequence is TGCGCCAGCAGCTTAGGACTATCCGGGGGCAATGAGCAGTTCTTC.

This clone was detected a few times. CDR3 bases: TGTGCCAGCAGCCCTGTAGCGATGGCCTACGAGCAGTACTTC. Its protein product is CASSPVAMAYEQYF. The J gene is TRBJ2-5, the V gene TRBV7-8; a weak D match, TRBD2 (5 bases). The DNA end is more similar to TRBJ2-7, so the J call may be wrong. The CDR3 has 14 amino acids. Looked up from germline, CDR1 is SGHVS and CDR2 is FQNEAQ.

The V call is TRBV7-2, the J call TRBJ2-3; D is ambiguous. Germline CDR1 reads SGHTA; CDR2 reads FQGNSA. Trimming pared 4 bases from V and 0 bases from J, leaving 8 bases between. The CDR3 has 14 amino acids. CDR3 nucleotide sequence: TGTGCCAGCAGCTCCCCTTTAAGCACAGATACGCAGTATTTT. Protein: CASSSPLSTDTQYF.

A few counts support this clone. The chain combines TRBV6-5 with TRBJ1-2, with D perhaps matching TRBD1 (6 bases). Germline V lookup: CDR1 MNHEY, CDR2 SVGAGI. The CDR3 has 13 residues. V was trimmed by 5 bases and J by 8 bases, leaving 15 bases between them. CDR3 nucleotide sequence: TGTGCCAGCAGTCGAACAGGGCGCGGGGGCTACACCTTC. Residues: CASSRTGRGGYTF.

This chain connects TRBV7-9 to TRBJ2-3; a weak D match, TRBD1 (7 bases). Germline V gives CDR1 SEHNR, CDR2 FQNEAQ (reference sequence). The length of the CDR3 is 13 residues. V was cut by 3 bases and J by 4 bases, with 8 bases left in between. The CDR3 spells CASSFRGADTQYF. The CDR3 DNA is TGTGCCAGCAGCTTCAGGGGGGCAGATACGCAGTATTTT.

The V gene is TRBV5-4, the J gene TRBJ2-3, with 9 bases that match TRBD2. The ends lost 9 bases at V and 3 bases at J; junction bases unmatched: 14. Germline assignment: CDR1 SGHNT and CDR2 YYREEE (reference sequence). CDR3 size: 16 residues. The CDR3 DNA is TGTGCCACCCGTGATCGGGGTAGCGGGGGTACAGATACGCAGTATTTT. Translating it yields CATRDRGSGGTDTQYF.

The chain recombines TRBV11-2 with TRBJ1-2, with 7 bases lining up with TRBD1. With V trimmed by 3 bases and J by 4 bases, 5 bases remained unmatched. The CDR3 totals 14 residues. Germline V gives CDR1 SGHAT, CDR2 FQNNGV. This chain's CDR3 is CASSLRQGLYGYTF. The CDR3 nucleotides are TGTGCCAGCAGCTTGCGACAGGGCCTCTATGGCTACACCTTC.

The chain is built from TRBV5-1 and TRBJ2-5; 14 bases map to TRBD2. Looked up from germline, CDR1 is SGHRS and CDR2 is YFSETQ. J gave up 5 bases and V 0 bases, and 6 bases lay outside the gene matches. This CDR3 has 17 amino acids. CDR3 in DNA: TGCGCCAGCAGCTTGGGACTAGCGGGGGGGCCGGAGGAGACCCAGTACTTC. Its translation: CASSLGLAGGPEETQYF.

The V and J genes are TRBV11-2 and TRBJ2-7, with D hard to call. The CDR3 has 14 amino acids. The V gene's germline CDR1 is SGHAT and CDR2 FQNNGV. V lost 0 bases, J lost 3 bases, and 9 bases lay in between. In nucleotides, the CDR3 is TGTGCCAGCAGCTTAGAGGCACAGAGCTACGAGCAGTACTTC. Encoded protein: CASSLEAQSYEQYF.

The chain has TRBV6-5 and TRBJ2-3, with 11 bases aligning to TRBD2. The CDR3 covers 15 residues. The J segment lost 3 bases and the V segment lost 7 bases, leaving 6 bases of the junction unmatched. From germline, CDR1 is MNHEY and CDR2 SVGAGI. The CDR3 region is CASTKTSGGTDTQYF. The CDR3 bases are TGTGCCAGCACTAAAACTAGCGGGGGTACAGATACGCAGTATTTT.

The rearrangement joins TRBV19 to TRBJ1-1; 9 nucleotides align to TRBD1. This CDR3 has 14 amino acids. Unmatched junction bases numbered 3, after V lost 4 bases and J lost 3 bases. CDR1 is LNHDA, CDR2 SQIVND, per germline (reference sequence). The CDR3 DNA reads TGTGCCAGTAGTACGGACAGGGGTGACACTGAAGCTTTCTTT. This gives the protein CASSTDRGDTEAFF.

The gene calls are TRBV4-1 and TRBJ1-2, with D uncertain. V dropped 3 bases and J dropped 4 bases, with 15 bases sitting between them. The germline V gene encodes CDR1 MGHRA and CDR2 YSYEKL. The CDR3 runs 15 residues. The CDR3 DNA sequence: TGCGCCAGCAGCCAGATTCAGGTCGGTAGCTATGGCTACACCTTC. Amino acid sequence: CASSQIQVGSYGYTF.

The V gene is TRBV11-2, the J gene TRBJ2-7; tentative D call: TRBD2 (6 bases). The CDR3 is 14 amino acids. CDR1 and CDR2 from the germline V gene are SGHAT and FQNNGV. V gave up 5 bases and J gave up 3 bases, with 14 bases separating them. The CDR3 DNA reads TGTGCCAGCAGCCCGGGGGTTACGATCTACGAGCAGTACTTC. Encoded protein: CASSPGVTIYEQYF.